Listed below are T cell receptor beta chains from one sample, sequenced in a study of blood T cell repertoires in COVID-19. The method was immunoSEQ multiplex PCR; TCRdb's version includes in-frame clones alone and lacks a portion of them. The top ten clones hold around a quarter of a sample with 2,000 or so clones, approximately 69% of them seen once. The sample comprised peripheral blood. The receptors derive from a man in his 70s with active COVID-19. Each CDR3 is given with its conserved first and last residue. The order of the fields is V gene, clone size, J gene, D gene, CDR3 DNA, CDR3 protein. A D gene is named only where the DNA matches it firmly. Size tells how often a clone was seen (once, few, many) or the class of an expanded clone, and some rows leave it out.

TRBV6-6	.	TRBJ1-2	.	TGTGCCAGCAGCTATGGAGGTTACGGGGGTGAAGGTGGCTACACCTTC	CASSYGGYGGEGGYTF
TRBV28	.	TRBJ2-7	TRBD2	TGTGCCAGCAGTTTAAGCGGGGCTAGCGGAGCCTACGAGCAGTACTTC	CASSLSGASGAYEQYF
TRBV10-3	.	TRBJ1-1	.	TGTGCCATCAGGGACAGTATGAACACTGAAGCTTTCTTT	CAIRDSMNTEAFF
TRBV19	medium-sized	TRBJ1-2	TRBD1	TGTGCCAGTACCAAACAGGGGGCCGATGGCTACACCTTC	CASTKQGADGYTF
TRBV6-5	.	TRBJ2-5	.	TGTGCCAGCACAGGACTGTACCAAGAGACCCAGTACTTC	CASTGLYQETQYF
TRBV7-3	.	TRBJ2-1	.	TGTGCCAGCAGCCTCGGGGGAGGGGGCAATGAGCAGTTCTTC	CASSLGGGGNEQFF
TRBV18	once	TRBJ1-2	.	TGTGCCAGCTCTCCCGAGACGGGCTATGGCTACACCTTC	CASSPETGYGYTF
TRBV6-5	once	TRBJ1-4	TRBD1	TGTGCCAGCAGTTCCCCAACAGGGGGCGCGGAAAAACTGTTTTTT	CASSSPTGGAEKLFF
TRBV2	.	TRBJ2-5	.	TGTGCCAGCAGTCCGCGGGGATATCAAGAGACCCAGTACTTC	CASSPRGYQETQYF
TRBV5-1	.	TRBJ2-3	.	TGCGCCAGCAGCCCCAATAGACAGAACACAGATACGCAGTATTTT	CASSPNRQNTDTQYF
TRBV6-5	.	TRBJ1-6	.	TGTGCCAGCGGGAGGAATGTTGGGGGAATTTCACCCCTCCACTTT	CASGRNVGGISPLHF
TRBV29-1	.	TRBJ2-3	.	TGCAGTCACCGGAGGGCGGGCGTTTCAGATACGCAGTATTTT	CSHRRAGVSDTQYF
TRBV5-1	few	TRBJ1-6	TRBD1	TGCGCCAGCAGCTCGGGACAGGGTTCTAGCTCCTATAATTCACCCCTCCACTTT	CASSSGQGSSSYNSPLHF
TRBV27	.	TRBJ2-7	TRBD2	TGTGCCACCTCGTGGCGGGGGGGTATGGACGAGCAGTACTTC	CATSWRGGMDEQYF
TRBV6-6	once	TRBJ2-3	TRBD2	TGTGCCAGCAGTTCGGGACTAGCGGGGGAGGCAGATACGCAGTATTTT	CASSSGLAGEADTQYF
TRBV12-3/TRBV12-4	.	TRBJ1-5	.	TGTGCCAGCAGTCCCCTGGCGGATCAGCCCCAGCATTTT	CASSPLADQPQHF
TRBV2	.	TRBJ2-6	.	TGTGCCAGCAGTGATCAAGGGGTCTCAGGGGCCAACGTCCTGACTTTC	CASSDQGVSGANVLTF
TRBV3-1/TRBV3-2	.	TRBJ1-4	TRBD1	TGTGCCAGCAGCCAATGGGACAGGGGTGGTGAAAAACTGTTTTTT	CASSQWDRGGEKLFF
TRBV5-6	.	TRBJ1-6	.	TGTGCCAGCAGACAAGACGGGAGCTCCTATAATTCACCCCTCCACTTT	CASRQDGSSYNSPLHF
TRBV5-4	once	TRBJ1-2	TRBD1	TGTGCCAGCAGCTTGAGCGGACAGGGGGTGATTGGCTACACCTTC	CASSLSGQGVIGYTF
TRBV5-4	.	TRBJ2-7	TRBD1	TGTGCCAGCAGCAAAATATCGGGACAGAAGGGCTACGAGCAGTACTTC	CASSKISGQKGYEQYF
TRBV19	.	TRBJ2-7	.	TGTGCCAGTAGTATCTTCGAGGCCTACGAGCAGTACTTC	CASSIFEAYEQYF
TRBV18	.	TRBJ2-3	.	TGTGCCAGCTCAGCTACCCGCACAGATACGCAGTATTTT	CASSATRTDTQYF
TRBV5-1	few	TRBJ1-4	TRBD1	TGCGCCAGCAGCCCCATGGGACAGGGGGCAATGGCTAATGAAAAACTGTTTTTT	CASSPMGQGAMANEKLFF
TRBV16	hyperexpanded	TRBJ1-2	.	TGTGCCAGCAGCCAATCTCGGGAGACTATGGGCTACACCTTC	CASSQSRETMGYTF
TRBV19	.	TRBJ2-2	TRBD1	TGTGCCAGTAGTATGCAGGGGGCCGCCGGGGAGCTGTTTTTT	CASSMQGAAGELFF
TRBV11-3	few	TRBJ1-1	.	TGTGCCAGCAGCTTAGGGTTTAGCCGACTAATCACTGAAGCTTTCTTT	CASSLGFSRLITEAFF
TRBV19	.	TRBJ1-1	TRBD1	TGTGCCAGTAAAGACAGGGAGAGAGGGACTGAAGCTTTCTTT	CASKDRERGTEAFF
TRBV20-1	once	TRBJ2-2	.	TGCAGTGCTAGTAAGGACACCGCGAACACCGGGGAGCTGTTTTTT	CSASKDTANTGELFF
TRBV4-1	.	TRBJ2-7	.	TGCGCCAGCAGCCAAAATCCGGTAACGGCAGGGTCCTACGAGCAGTACTTC	CASSQNPVTAGSYEQYF
TRBV2	.	TRBJ1-5	.	TGTGCCAGCAGTGAGGGGGCACCAGACAGAATACCTAAATTAAATCAGCCCCAGCATTTT	CASSEGAPDRIPKLNQPQHF
TRBV5-1	.	TRBJ1-1	.	TGCGCCAGCAGCTTGGTCACAGGGCAGGGTCCGAGCACTGAAGCTTTCTTT	CASSLVTGQGPSTEAFF
TRBV4-1	.	TRBJ2-7	TRBD1	TGCGCCAGCAGTCCGGGACAGGGAGTGAGGCAGTACTTC	CASSPGQGVRQYF
TRBV9	.	TRBJ2-7	TRBD1	TGTGCCAGCAGCCCTCAGGGGGCCTACGAGCAGTACTTC	CASSPQGAYEQYF
TRBV11-2	.	TRBJ2-4	.	TGTGCCAGCAGCGATGACTTGATACTAGCCAAAAACATTCAGTACTTC	CASSDDLILAKNIQYF
TRBV2	.	TRBJ2-3	.	TGTGCCAGCAGTGAGGTTGCGGGACGCACAGATACGCAGTATTTT	CASSEVAGRTDTQYF
TRBV4-1	.	TRBJ1-2	.	TGCGCCAGCAGCCAATTAGCCTTAGCCCCTTTCGCTAACTATGGCTACACCTTC	CASSQLALAPFANYGYTF
TRBV2	.	TRBJ1-4	TRBD1	TGTGCCAGCAGCCGAATAGGGGACAGTTCAACTAATGAAAAACTGTTTTTT	CASSRIGDSSTNEKLFF